Presented here are 10 T cell receptor beta chains from one specimen sequenced in a study of T cell responses to AZD1222 COVID-19 vaccine. The data were produced by immunoSEQ multiplex PCR, yet TCRdb's version contains in-frame clones alone and is incomplete. The sample holds 100,000 to 150,000 clones, roughly 90% seen once. The sample was peripheral blood, taken on day 0 of AZD1222 vaccination. The receptors stem from an adult in good health.

The chain joins TRBV30 to TRBJ2-7; TRBD1 aligns across 10 bases. Germline lookup yields CDR1 GTSNPN and CDR2 SVGIG (reference sequence). The CDR3 runs 14 residues. Trimming cost V 2 bases and J 3 bases; bases outside gene matches: 4. CDR3 sequence (DNA): TGTGCCTGGAGTCGGGGGGACAGGGGCTACGAGCAGTACTTC. Translated: CAWSRGDRGYEQYF.

The chain has TRBV5-4 and TRBJ2-1; no definite D call. Germline values: CDR1 SGHNT, CDR2 YYREEE (reference sequence). V was cut by 6 bases and J by 0 bases, with 7 bases left in between. The CDR3 has 13 amino acids. The DNA for the CDR3 is TGTGCCAGCACTGTTGACTCCTACAATGAGCAGTTCTTC. Protein sequence: CASTVDSYNEQFF.

This clone has only one observation. The V gene is TRBV4-3, the J gene TRBJ2-6; no clear D. This CDR3 is 16 amino acids long. Germline V CDR1 and CDR2: LGHNA, YSLEER. The V and J ends lost 0 bases and 4 bases respectively, with 10 bases between them. CDR3 loop: CASSQDAGSGANVLTF. The CDR3 coding sequence is TGCGCCAGCAGCCAAGATGCTGGGTCCGGGGCCAACGTCCTGACTTTC.

DNA of the CDR3: TGCGCCAGCAGCTTTGCGGGAGACTCCTACGAGCAGTACTTC. Protein sequence: CASSFAGDSYEQYF. The genes are TRBV5-1 and TRBJ2-7, with TRBD2 identical over 7 bases. The J segment lost 0 bases and the V segment lost 2 bases, leaving 2 bases of the junction unmatched. The germline CDR1 and CDR2 sequences are SGHRS and YFSETQ. The CDR3 totals 14 residues. Together with reference TRBV5-1 and TRBJ2-7, the CDR3 gives the full variable domain: KAGVTQTPRYLIKTRGQQVTLSCSPISGHRSVSWYQQTPGQGLQFLFEYFSETQRNKGNFPGRFSGRQFSNSRSEMNVSTLELGDSALYLCASSFAGDSYEQYFGPGTRLTVT.

The chain links TRBV28 to TRBJ2-1, with 8 bases that match TRBD2. The CDR3 runs 15 residues. Germline V lookup: CDR1 MDHEN, CDR2 SYDVKM. V lost 5 bases to trimming and J lost 2 bases; unmatched junction nucleotides: 5. The CDR3 protein is CASSPIAGPYNEQFF. The CDR3 DNA follows: TGTGCCAGCAGTCCCATAGCGGGACCCTACAATGAGCAGTTCTTC.

The V gene is TRBV9, the J gene TRBJ2-1; 10 bases fit TRBD1. The CDR3 contains 14 residues. V gave up 3 bases and J gave up 6 bases; unmatched junction bases: 3. The germline gives CDR1 SGDLS, CDR2 YYNGEE. The CDR3 here is CASSDWTGGNEQFF. CDR3 nucleotides: TGTGCCAGCAGCGATTGGACAGGGGGCAATGAGCAGTTCTTC.

This chain links TRBV18 with TRBJ1-5, with D possibly matching TRBD1 (5 bases). V gave up 1 base and J gave up 8 bases, with 12 bases separating them. The CDR3 runs 14 residues. Germline CDR1 is KGHSH and CDR2 is LQKENI. CDR3 region: CASSPRRGAEPQHF. The CDR3 DNA reads as TGTGCCAGCTCACCACGGAGAGGGGCAGAGCCCCAGCATTTT.

The chain joins TRBV6-5 to TRBJ2-5, with D possibly matching TRBD2 (6 bases). Germline V lookup: CDR1 MNHEY, CDR2 SVGAGI. The ends were cut back, 6 bases at V and 4 bases at J, with 6 bases in the middle. This CDR3 comprises 11 residues. CDR3 residues: CASSGGETQYF. CDR3 nucleotide sequence: TGTGCCAGCAGCGGGGGAGAGACCCAGTACTTC.

The chain couples TRBV29-1 to TRBJ1-3; no definite D call. The germline V and J ends were trimmed by 0 bases and 0 bases, with 15 bases remaining between them. The length of the CDR3 is 17 residues. Germline V gives CDR1 SQVTM, CDR2 ANQGSEA. CDR3 sequence (DNA): TGCAGCGTTGAAGATCACGGCGGACGAATCTCTGGAAACACCATATATTTT. Protein: CSVEDHGGRISGNTIYF.

This sequence joins TRBV24-1 and TRBJ2-5, with D possibly matching TRBD2 (5 bases). V lost 4 bases and J lost 7, with 15 bases in between. The CDR3 has 14 amino acids. Germline V CDR1 and CDR2: KGHDR, SFDVKD. This CDR3 is CATSDASSAGTQYF. The CDR3 DNA sequence: TGTGCCACCAGTGACGCCTCCTCGGCGGGGACCCAGTACTTC.